This T cell receptor beta chain was identified in a study of T-cell reconstitution after alpha-beta-depleted transplantation in children. The authors prepared the TCRbeta library with unique molecular identifiers. One entry per CDR3 protein results from TCRdb running MiXCR on the PCR reads. The data show just over 350,000 distinct CDR3 sequences, 13% seen once. Germline-derived CDR1 and CDR2 are SGHTA and FQGNSA. V lost 5 bases, J lost 1 base, and 11 bases lay in between. The CDR3 consists of 14 residues. The sequence derives from a human donor who donated a stem cell graft to a child with Fanconi anemia. Sequenced material: PBMCs, taken from the stem cell graft. This sequence joins TRBV7-2 and TRBJ1-1; the D gene is possibly TRBD1 (6 bases). CDR3 sequence: CASSTRQENTEAFF. The CDR3 region has the DNA TGTGCCAGCAGCACCCGACAGGAGAACACTGAAGCTTTCTTT.